This T cell receptor (beta chain) was identified during a study of T cell responses to AZD1222 COVID-19 vaccine. The CDR3 totals 21 residues. In germline, CDR1 is LGHNA, CDR2 YSLEER. The ends lost 0 bases at V and 1 base at J; junction bases unmatched: 19. TCRdb's table, derived via immunoSEQ multiplex PCR, lists solely in-frame clones and lacks some. The sample contains 90,000 to 150,000 clones, about nine tenths of which appear only once. The rearrangement joins TRBV4-3 to TRBJ2-5, with 8 bases matching TRBD2. The receptor was derived from an adult who received the AZD1222 COVID-19 vaccine. This specimen was peripheral blood, taken 28 days after the second AZD1222 dose. CDR3 sequence (DNA): TGCGCCAGCAGCCAAGATACGGCTGTCCGGGGGGGCCTTGGAGTCCAAGAGACCCAGTACTTC. Residues: CASSQDTAVRGGLGVQETQYF.